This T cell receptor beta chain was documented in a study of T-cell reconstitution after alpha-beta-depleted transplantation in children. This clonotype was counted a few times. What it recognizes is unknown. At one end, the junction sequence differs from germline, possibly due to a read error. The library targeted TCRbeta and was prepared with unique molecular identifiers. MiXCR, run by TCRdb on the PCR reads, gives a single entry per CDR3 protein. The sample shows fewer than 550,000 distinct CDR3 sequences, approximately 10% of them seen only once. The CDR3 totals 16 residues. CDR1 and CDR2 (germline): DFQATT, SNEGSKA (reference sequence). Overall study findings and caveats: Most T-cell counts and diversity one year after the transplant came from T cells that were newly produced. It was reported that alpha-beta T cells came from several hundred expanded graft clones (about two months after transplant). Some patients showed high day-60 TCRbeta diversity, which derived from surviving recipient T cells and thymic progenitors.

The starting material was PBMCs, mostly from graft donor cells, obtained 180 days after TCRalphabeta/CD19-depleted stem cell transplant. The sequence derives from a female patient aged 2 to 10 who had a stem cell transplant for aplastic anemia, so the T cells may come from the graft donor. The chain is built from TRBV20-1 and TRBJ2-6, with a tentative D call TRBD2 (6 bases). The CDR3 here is CSAGDSQLSGANGLTF. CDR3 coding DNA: TGCAGTGCGGGGGACTCTCAATTGTCTGGGGCCAACGGCCTGACTTTC.